These T cell receptor beta chains were read from a single sample in a study of blood T cells in healthy people across ages. MiXCR was run by TCRdb on the 5' RACE reads, yielding one entry per CDR3 protein. The repertoire holds more than 800,000 distinct CDR3 sequences, with less than 35% as singletons. Sequenced input: blood. The receptors shown here come from a woman older than 75 in good health. The CDR3 runs from the conserved cysteine through the conserved F or W. A D gene is named only where the DNA matches it firmly. A row's size may be missing; if present it is once, few, many or a size class.

clone_size	j_call	d_call	v_call	cdr3_nt	cdr3_aa
-	TRBJ1-2	-	TRBV6-5	TGTGCCAGCAGTTACGACAATTTTAACTATGGCTACACCTTC	CASSYDNFNYGYTF
-	TRBJ2-5	-	TRBV9	TGTGCCAGCAGTGTAGTCGGGACGGTCACGGGGACCCAGTACTTC	CASSVVGTVTGTQYF
-	TRBJ2-7	TRBD2	TRBV15	TGTGCCACCAGCAGGGGGGGGAGGGCCTACAATGAGCAGTACTTC	CATSRGGRAYNEQYF
-	TRBJ2-1	-	TRBV12-3/TRBV12-4	TGTACCAGCAGCCGTTCCAATTATGAGCAGTTCTTC	CTSSRSNYEQFF
many	TRBJ2-1	-	TRBV7-9	TGTGCCAGCAGCACTCACAGGGACCTCCGGCGAAATGAGCAGTTCTTC	CASSTHRDLRRNEQFF
many	TRBJ2-1	-	TRBV6-2/TRBV6-3	TGTGCCAGCAGTAAGGGGTGGTCCTACAATGAGCAGTTCTTC	CASSKGWSYNEQFF
few	TRBJ1-1	-	TRBV20-1	TGCAGTGCTAGAGATCGTGGATCCGTCCCTGAAGCTTTCTTT	CSARDRGSVPEAFF
few	TRBJ2-1	-	TRBV4-1	TGCGCCAGCAGCCACGGGGGAGGCTACAATGAGCAGTTCTTC	CASSHGGGYNEQFF
-	TRBJ2-1	-	TRBV5-1	TGCGCCAGCAGCTTGAATATCGGCAGGGTTTACAATGAGCAGTTCTTC	CASSLNIGRVYNEQFF
few	TRBJ2-7	TRBD2	TRBV7-2	TGTGCCAGCAGCCCCCAACCGGGGGGTTTCTACGAGCAGTACTTC	CASSPQPGGFYEQYF